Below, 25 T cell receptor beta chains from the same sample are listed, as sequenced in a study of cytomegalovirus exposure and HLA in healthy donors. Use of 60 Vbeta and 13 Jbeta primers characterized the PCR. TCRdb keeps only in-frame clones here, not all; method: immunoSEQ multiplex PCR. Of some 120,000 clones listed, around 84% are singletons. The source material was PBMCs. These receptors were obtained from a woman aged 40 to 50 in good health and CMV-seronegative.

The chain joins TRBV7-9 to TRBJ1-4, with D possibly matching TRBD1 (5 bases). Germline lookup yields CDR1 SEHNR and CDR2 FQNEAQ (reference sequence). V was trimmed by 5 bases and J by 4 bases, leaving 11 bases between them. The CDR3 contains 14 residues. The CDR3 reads CASSTTAGNEKLFF. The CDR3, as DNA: TGTGCCAGCAGCACGACAGCCGGTAATGAAAAACTGTTTTTT.

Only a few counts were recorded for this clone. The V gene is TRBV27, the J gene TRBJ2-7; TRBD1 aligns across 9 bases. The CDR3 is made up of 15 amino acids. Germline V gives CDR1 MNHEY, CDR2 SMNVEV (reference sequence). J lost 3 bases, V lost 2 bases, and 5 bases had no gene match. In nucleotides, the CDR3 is TGTGCCAGCAGTTTAGAAGGGACAGGGCACTACGAGCAGTACTTC. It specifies CASSLEGTGHYEQYF.

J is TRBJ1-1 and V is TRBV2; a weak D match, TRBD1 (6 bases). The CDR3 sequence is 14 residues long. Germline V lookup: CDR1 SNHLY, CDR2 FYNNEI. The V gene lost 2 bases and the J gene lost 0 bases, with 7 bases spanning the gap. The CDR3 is CASSEHRVNTEAFF. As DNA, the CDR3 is TGTGCCAGCAGTGAACACAGGGTGAACACTGAAGCTTTCTTT.

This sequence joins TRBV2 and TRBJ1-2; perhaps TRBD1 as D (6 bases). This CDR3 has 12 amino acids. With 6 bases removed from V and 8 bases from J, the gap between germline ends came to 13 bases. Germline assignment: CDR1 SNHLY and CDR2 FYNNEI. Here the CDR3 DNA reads TGTGCCAGCAGGGCGGGGGGGCTCGGCTACACCTTC. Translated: CASRAGGLGYTF.

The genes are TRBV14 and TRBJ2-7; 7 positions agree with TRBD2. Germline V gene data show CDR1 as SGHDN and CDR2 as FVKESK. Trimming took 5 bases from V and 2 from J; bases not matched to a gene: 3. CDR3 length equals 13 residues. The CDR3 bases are TGTGCCAGCAGCGTTGCGGGAGCCTACGAGCAGTACTTC. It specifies CASSVAGAYEQYF.

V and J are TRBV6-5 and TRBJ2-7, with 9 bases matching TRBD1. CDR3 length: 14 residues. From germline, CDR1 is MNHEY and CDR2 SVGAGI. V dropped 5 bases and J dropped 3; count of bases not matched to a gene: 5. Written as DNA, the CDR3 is TGTGCCAGCAGTGTGGACAGGGGCGGCTACGAGCAGTACTTC. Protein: CASSVDRGGYEQYF.

CDR3 sequence reads: CASSPDSGLGYEQYF. CDR3 DNA sequence: TGTGCCAGCTCACCGGATAGCGGGTTGGGCTACGAGCAGTACTTC. The chain employs TRBV18 and TRBJ2-5, with 7 bases aligning to TRBD2. The J call is in doubt because the DNA end fits TRBJ2-7 better. The CDR3 totals 15 residues. Germline CDR1 reads KGHSH; CDR2 reads LQKENI.

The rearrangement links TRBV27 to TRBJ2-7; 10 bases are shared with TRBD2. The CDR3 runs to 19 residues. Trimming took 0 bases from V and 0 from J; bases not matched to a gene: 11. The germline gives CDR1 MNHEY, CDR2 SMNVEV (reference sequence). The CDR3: CASSLSKATSGPHSYEQYF. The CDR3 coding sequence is TGTGCCAGCAGTTTATCGAAGGCGACTAGCGGGCCTCACTCCTACGAGCAGTACTTC.

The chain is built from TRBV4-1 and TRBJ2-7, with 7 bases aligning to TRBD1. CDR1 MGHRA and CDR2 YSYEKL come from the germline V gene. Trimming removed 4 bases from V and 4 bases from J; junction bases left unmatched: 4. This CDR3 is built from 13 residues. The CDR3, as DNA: TGCGCCAGCAGCCGGGCACAGGGGTACGAGCAGTACTTC. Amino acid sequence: CASSRAQGYEQYF.

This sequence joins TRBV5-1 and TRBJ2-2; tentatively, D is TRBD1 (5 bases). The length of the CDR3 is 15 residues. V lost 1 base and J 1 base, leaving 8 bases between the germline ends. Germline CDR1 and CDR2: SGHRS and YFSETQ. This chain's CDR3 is CASSLRTQNTGELFF. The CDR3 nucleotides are TGCGCCAGCAGCTTGCGGACACAGAACACCGGGGAGCTGTTTTTT.

For the CDR3, the DNA is TGTGCCAGCAGCGGGACTAGCGGGAGTACCTACGAGCAGTACTTC. Its translation is CASSGTSGSTYEQYF. The V call is TRBV9, the J call TRBJ2-7, with 13 bases matching TRBD2. CDR3 size: 15 residues. J gave up 2 bases and V 3 bases, and 2 bases lay outside the gene matches. The V gene's germline CDR1 is SGDLS and CDR2 YYNGEE.

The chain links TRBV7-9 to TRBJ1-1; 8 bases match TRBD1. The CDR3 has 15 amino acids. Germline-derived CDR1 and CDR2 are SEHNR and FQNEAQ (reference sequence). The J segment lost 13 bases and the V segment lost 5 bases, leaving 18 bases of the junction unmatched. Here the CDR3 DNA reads TGTGCCAGCAGCGACCGCGACAGGGGACGGGGTTATGGTTTCTTT. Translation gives CASSDRDRGRGYGFF. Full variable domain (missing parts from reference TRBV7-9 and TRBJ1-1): DTGVSQNPRHKITKRGQNVTFRCDPISEHNRLYWYRQTLGQGPEFLTYFQNEAQLEKSRLLSDRFSAERPKGSFSTLEIQRTEQGDSAMYLCASSDRDRGRGYGFFGQGTRLTVV.

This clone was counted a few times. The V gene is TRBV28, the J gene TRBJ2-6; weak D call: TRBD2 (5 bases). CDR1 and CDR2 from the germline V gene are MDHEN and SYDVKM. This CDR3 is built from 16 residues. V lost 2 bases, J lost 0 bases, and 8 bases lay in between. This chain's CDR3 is CASSLRGLSGANVLTF. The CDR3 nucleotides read TGTGCCAGCAGTTTACGGGGTCTCTCTGGGGCCAACGTCCTGACTTTC.

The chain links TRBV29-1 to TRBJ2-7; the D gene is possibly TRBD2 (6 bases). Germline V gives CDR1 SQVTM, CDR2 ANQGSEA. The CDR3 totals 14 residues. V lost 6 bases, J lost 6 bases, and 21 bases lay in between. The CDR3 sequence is CSVLQEGGFGEQYF. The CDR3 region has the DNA TGCAGCGTGCTACAGGAGGGAGGTTTCGGCGAGCAGTACTTC.

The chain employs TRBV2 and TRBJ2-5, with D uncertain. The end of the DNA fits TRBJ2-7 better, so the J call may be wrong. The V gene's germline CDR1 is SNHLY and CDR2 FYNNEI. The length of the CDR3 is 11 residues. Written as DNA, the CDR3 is TGTGCCAGCACCCCCCGCTACGAGCAGTACTTC. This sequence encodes CASTPRYEQYF.

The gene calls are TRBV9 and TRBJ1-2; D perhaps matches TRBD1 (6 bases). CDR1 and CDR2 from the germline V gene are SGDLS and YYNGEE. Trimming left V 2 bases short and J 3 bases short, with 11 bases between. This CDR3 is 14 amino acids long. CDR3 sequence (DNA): TGTGCCAGCAGCGTTAGGGGGAATCACTATGGCTACACCTTC. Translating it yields CASSVRGNHYGYTF. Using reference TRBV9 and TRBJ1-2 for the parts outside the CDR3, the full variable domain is DSGVTQTPKHLITATGQRVTLRCSPRSGDLSVYWYQQSLDQGLQFLIQYYNGEERAKGNILERFSAQQFPDLHSELNLSSLELGDSALYFCASSVRGNHYGYTFGSGTRLTVV.

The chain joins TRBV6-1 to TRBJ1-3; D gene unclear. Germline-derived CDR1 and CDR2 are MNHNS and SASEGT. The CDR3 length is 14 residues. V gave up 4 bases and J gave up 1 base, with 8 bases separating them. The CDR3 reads CASSGRGSGNTIYF. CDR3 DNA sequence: TGTGCCAGCAGTGGACGAGGTTCTGGAAACACCATATATTTT.

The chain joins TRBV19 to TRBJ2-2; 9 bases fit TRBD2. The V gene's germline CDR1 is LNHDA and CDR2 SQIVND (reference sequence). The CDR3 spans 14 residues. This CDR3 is CVSRGREGPGELFF. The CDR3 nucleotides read TGTGTCTCGAGGGGGCGGGAGGGACCCGGGGAGCTGTTTTTT.

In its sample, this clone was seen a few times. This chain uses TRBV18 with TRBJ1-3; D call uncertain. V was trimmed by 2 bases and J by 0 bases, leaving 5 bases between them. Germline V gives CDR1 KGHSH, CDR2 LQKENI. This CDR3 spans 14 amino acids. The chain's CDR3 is CASSPGPSGNTIYF. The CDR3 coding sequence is TGTGCCAGCTCACCAGGCCCCTCTGGAAACACCATATATTTT.

CDR3 in DNA: TGTGCCAGCAGGAAATGGCGGAATGAGCAGTTCTTC. It specifies CASRKWRNEQFF. The chain uses TRBV7-2 and TRBJ2-1; D ambiguous. CDR1 is SGHTA, CDR2 FQGNSA, per germline. There are 12 residues in the CDR3. The V gene lost 6 bases and the J gene lost 7 bases, with 10 bases spanning the gap.

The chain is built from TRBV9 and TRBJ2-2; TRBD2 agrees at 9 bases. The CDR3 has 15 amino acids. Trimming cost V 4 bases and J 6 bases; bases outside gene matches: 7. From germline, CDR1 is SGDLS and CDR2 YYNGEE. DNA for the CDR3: TGTGCCAGCAGCCCAGGGACTAGCTCCGCCGGGGAGCTGTTTTTT. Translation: CASSPGTSSAGELFF. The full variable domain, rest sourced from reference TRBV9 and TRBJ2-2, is DSGVTQTPKHLITATGQRVTLRCSPRSGDLSVYWYQQSLDQGLQFLIQYYNGEERAKGNILERFSAQQFPDLHSELNLSSLELGDSALYFCASSPGTSSAGELFFGEGSRLTVL.

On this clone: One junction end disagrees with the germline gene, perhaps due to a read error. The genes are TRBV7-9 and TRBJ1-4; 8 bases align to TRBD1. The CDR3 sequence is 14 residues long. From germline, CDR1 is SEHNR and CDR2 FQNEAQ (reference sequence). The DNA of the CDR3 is TGTTCCAGCAGCTTCCAGGGGGCGGAAGAAAAACTGTTTTTT. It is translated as CSSSFQGAEEKLFF.

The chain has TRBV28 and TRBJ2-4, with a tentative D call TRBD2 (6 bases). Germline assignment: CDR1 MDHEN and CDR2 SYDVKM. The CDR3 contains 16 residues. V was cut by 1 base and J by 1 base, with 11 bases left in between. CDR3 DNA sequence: TGTGCCAGCAGTTTATATGCGGGGATGGCCAAAAACATTCAGTACTTC. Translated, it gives CASSLYAGMAKNIQYF.

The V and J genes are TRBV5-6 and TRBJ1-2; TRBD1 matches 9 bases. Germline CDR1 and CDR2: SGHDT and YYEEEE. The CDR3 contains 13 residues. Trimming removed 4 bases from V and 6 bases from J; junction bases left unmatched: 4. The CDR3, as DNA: TGTGCCAGCAGCCCACGGACAGGGGATGGCTACACCTTC. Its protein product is CASSPRTGDGYTF.

The DNA for the CDR3 is TGTGCCAGCAGTTTTCGGGACGAGCAGTACTTC. Translation gives CASSFRDEQYF. The J gene is TRBJ2-7, the V gene TRBV28; D not resolved. The ends were cut back, 3 bases at V and 5 bases at J, with 5 bases in the middle. CDR1 and CDR2 (germline): MDHEN, SYDVKM. CDR3 length: 11 residues.